This TCR beta chain comes out of a study of blood T cell repertoires in COVID-19. Across the study: The United States, Italy and Spain were the sources of the acute and convalescent COVID-19 samples.

Libraries were prepared by immunoSEQ multiplex PCR; TCRdb keeps only in-frame clonotypes and omits some of them. The table shows about 240,000 clones, with about 80% occurring only once. Participants classified as exposed had met a COVID-19 case within 2 weeks before study entry. This CDR3 region has 14 residues. Trimming cost V 2 bases and J 3 bases, with 8 bases left between them. Germline V gene sequence: CDR1 MGHDK, CDR2 SYGVNS. The V gene is TRBV25-1, the J gene TRBJ2-1; possible D gene TRBD2, 5 bases. Source material: PBMCs or T cells enriched from blood (not recorded which). The TCR was taken from a middle-aged woman who had been exposed to COVID-19. CDR3 sequence reads: CASSETGYYNEQFF. In DNA form, the CDR3 reads TGTGCCAGCAGTGAAACGGGATACTACAATGAGCAGTTCTTC. Complete variable domain (other parts from reference TRBV25-1 and TRBJ2-1): EADIYQTPRYLVIGTGKKITLECSQTMGHDKMYWYQQDPGMELHLIHYSYGVNSTEKGDLSSESTVSRIRTEHFPLTLESARPSHTSQYLCASSETGYYNEQFFGPGTRLTVL.